This T cell receptor (beta chain) came from a study of T-cell memory formation after mild COVID-19. This clonotype was counted at least ten times. Per germline, CDR1 SGHRS and CDR2 YFSETQ. The CDR3 runs to 14 residues. V was clipped by 6 bases and J by 6 bases, with 19 bases between them. Each CDR3 protein is one row after TCRdb ran MiXCR on the 5' RACE reads. Among about 360,000 distinct CDR3 sequences listed, 13% were seen once. The sample comprised PBMCs or a T cell subset sorted from them (not recorded which). The TCR was taken from a young man who had mild COVID-19 (a few samples of this study predate the infection). Cell type and time point are not known. The chain links TRBV5-1 to TRBJ2-7, with D perhaps assigned TRBD1 or TRBD2 (6 bases each). CDR3 residues: CASTNGAGEVEQYF. The CDR3 nucleotides read TGCGCCAGCACCAACGGGGCAGGGGAGGTCGAGCAGTACTTC.